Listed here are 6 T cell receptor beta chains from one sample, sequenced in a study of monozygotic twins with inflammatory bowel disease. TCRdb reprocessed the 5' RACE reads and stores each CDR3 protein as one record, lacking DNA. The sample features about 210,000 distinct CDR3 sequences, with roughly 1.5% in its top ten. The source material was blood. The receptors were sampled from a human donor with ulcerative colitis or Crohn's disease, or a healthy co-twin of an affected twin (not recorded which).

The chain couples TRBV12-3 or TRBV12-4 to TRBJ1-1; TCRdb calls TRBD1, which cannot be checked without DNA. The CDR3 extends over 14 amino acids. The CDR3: CASNRDRASTEAFF.

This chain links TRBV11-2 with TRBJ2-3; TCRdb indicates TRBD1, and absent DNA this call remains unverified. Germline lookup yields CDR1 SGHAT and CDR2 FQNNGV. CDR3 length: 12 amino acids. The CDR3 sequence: CASSTNWGRQYF.

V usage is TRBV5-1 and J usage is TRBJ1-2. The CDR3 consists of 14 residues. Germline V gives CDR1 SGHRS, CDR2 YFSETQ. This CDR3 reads CASNRDSTAYGYTF. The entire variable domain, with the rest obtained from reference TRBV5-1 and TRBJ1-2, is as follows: KAGVTQTPRYLIKTRGQQVTLSCSPISGHRSVSWYQQTPGQGLQFLFEYFSETQRNKGNFPGRFSGRQFSNSRSEMNVSTLELGDSALYLCASNRDSTAYGYTFGSGTRLTVV.

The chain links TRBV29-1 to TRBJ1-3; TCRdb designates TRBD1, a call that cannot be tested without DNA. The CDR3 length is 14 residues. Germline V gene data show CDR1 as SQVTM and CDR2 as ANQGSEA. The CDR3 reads CSGTGGRSGNTIYF.

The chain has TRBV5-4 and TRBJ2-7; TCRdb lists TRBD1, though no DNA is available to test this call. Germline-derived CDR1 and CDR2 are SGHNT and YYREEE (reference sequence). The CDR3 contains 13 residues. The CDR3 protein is CASSFSGLREQYF.

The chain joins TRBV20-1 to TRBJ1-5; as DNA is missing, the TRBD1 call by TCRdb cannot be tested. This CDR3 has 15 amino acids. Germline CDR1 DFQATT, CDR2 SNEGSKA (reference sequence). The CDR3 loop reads CSARDSGKLGQPQHF.